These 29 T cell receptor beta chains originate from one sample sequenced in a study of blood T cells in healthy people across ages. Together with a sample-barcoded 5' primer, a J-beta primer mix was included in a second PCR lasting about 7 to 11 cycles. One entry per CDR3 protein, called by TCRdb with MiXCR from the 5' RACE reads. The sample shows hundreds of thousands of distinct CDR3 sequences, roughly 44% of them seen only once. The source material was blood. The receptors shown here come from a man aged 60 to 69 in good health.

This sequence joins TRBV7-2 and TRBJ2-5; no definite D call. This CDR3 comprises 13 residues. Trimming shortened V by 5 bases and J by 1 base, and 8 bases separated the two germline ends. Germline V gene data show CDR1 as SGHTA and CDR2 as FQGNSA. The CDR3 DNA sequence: TGTGCCAGCAGCCGTCCCTTCCAAGAGACCCAGTACTTC. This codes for CASSRPFQETQYF.

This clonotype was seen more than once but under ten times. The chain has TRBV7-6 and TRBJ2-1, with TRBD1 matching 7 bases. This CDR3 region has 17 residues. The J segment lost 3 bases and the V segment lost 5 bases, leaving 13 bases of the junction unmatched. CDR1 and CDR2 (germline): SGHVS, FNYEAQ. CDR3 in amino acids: CASSLALDRNLYNEQFF. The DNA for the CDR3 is TGTGCCAGCAGCCTCGCTTTGGACAGGAACCTCTACAATGAGCAGTTCTTC.

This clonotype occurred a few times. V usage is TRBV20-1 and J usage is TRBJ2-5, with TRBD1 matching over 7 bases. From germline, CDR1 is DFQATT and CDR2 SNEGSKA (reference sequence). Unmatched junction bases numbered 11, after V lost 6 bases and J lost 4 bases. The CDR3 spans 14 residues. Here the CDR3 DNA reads TGCAGTGCGATACGGCCACAGGGGACAGAGACCCAGTACTTC. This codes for CSAIRPQGTETQYF.

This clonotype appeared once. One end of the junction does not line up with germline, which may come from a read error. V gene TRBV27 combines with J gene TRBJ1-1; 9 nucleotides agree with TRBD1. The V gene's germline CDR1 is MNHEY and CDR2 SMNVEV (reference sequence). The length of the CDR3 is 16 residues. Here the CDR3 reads CASQRGQGSSNTKAFF. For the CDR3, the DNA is TGTGCCAGTCAGAGGGGACAGGGTTCGTCGAACACTAAAGCTTTCTTT.

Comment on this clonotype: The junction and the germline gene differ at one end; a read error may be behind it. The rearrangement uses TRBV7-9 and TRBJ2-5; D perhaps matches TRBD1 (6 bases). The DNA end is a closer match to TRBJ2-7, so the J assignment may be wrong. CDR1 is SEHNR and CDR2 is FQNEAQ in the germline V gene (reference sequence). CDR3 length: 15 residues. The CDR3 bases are TGTGCCGGCAGCTTAGGAGACAGGAGATTCGACGAGCAGTACTTC. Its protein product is CAGSLGDRRFDEQYF.

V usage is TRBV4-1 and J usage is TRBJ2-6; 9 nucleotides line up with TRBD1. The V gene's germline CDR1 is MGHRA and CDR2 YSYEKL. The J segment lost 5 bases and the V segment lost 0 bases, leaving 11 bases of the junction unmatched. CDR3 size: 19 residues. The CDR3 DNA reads TGCGCCAGCAGCCAAGATCAGTGGGACAGGGAAACTTGGGCCAACGTCCTGACTTTC. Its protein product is CASSQDQWDRETWANVLTF.

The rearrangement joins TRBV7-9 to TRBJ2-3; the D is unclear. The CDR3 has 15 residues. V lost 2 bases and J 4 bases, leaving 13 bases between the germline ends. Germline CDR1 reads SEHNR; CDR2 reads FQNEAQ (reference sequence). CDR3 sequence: CASSLSGPPPDTQYF. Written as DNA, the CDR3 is TGTGCCAGCAGCTTATCGGGCCCACCCCCAGATACGCAGTATTTT.

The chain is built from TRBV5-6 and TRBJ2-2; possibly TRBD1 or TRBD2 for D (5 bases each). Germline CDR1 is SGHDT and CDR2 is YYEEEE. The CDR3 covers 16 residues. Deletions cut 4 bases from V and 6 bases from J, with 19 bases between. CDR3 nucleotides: TGTGCCAGCAGCCGGGGACCCCAGGGTCGGGCCGGGGAGCTGTTTTTT. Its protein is CASSRGPQGRAGELFF. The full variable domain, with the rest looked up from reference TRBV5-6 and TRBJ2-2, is DAGVTQSPTHLIKTRGQQVTLRCSPKSGHDTVSWYQQALGQGPQFIFQYYEEEERQRGNFPDRFSGHQFPNYSSELNVNALLLGDSALYLCASSRGPQGRAGELFFGEGSRLTVL.

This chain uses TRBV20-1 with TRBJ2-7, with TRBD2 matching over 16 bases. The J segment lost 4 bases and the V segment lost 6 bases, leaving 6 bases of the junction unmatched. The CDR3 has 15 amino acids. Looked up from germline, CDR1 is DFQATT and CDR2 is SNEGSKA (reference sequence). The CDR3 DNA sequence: TGCAGTGCGCAGGGGACTAGCGGGGGGGCGTACGAGCAGTACTTC. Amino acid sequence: CSAQGTSGGAYEQYF.

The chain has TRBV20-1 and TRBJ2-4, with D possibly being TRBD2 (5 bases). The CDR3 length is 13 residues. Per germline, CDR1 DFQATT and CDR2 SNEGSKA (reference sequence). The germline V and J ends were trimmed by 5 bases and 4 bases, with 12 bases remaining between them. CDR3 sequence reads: CSAAGRGKNIQYF. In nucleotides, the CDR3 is TGCAGTGCTGCGGGCCGCGGGAAAAACATTCAGTACTTC.

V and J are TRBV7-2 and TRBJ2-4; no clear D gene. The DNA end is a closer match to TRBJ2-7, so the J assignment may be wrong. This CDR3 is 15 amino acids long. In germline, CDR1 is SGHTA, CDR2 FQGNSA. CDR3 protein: CASSWDGAVLGEQYF. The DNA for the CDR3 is TGTGCCAGCAGCTGGGATGGCGCAGTCCTCGGCGAGCAGTACTTC.

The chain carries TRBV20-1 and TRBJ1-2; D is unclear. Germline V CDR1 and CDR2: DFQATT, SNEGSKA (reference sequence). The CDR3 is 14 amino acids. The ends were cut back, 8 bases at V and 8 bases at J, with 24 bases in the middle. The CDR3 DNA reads TGCAGTACACTGGTCAGTACATCTTTGGAGGGCTACACCTTC. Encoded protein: CSTLVSTSLEGYTF.

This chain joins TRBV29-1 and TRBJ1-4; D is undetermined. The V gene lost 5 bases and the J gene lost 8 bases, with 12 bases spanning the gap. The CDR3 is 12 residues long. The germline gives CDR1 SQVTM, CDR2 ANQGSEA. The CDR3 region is CSVSAGEEKLFF. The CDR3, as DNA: TGCAGCGTTAGCGCGGGTGAAGAAAAACTGTTTTTT.

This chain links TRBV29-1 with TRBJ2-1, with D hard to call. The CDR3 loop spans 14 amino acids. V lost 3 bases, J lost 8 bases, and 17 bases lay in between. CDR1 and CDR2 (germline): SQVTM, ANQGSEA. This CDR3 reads CSVDGETWRDEQFF. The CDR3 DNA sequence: TGCAGCGTTGATGGAGAGACCTGGCGCGATGAGCAGTTCTTC.

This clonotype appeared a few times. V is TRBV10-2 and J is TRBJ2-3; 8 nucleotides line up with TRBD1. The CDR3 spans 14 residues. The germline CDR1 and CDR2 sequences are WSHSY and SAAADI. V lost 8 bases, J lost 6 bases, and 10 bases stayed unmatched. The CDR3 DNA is TGCGCCAGCGGCCCCGGACAGGGATTTGATACGCAGTATTTT. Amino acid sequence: CASGPGQGFDTQYF.

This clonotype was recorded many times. The CDR3, as DNA: TGTGCCAGCAGCTTAATGGCGGGAACGTACGAGCAGTACTTC. Protein product: CASSLMAGTYEQYF. This chain uses TRBV7-2 with TRBJ2-7; D may be TRBD2 (6 bases). This CDR3 spans 14 amino acids. CDR1 SGHTA and CDR2 FQGNSA come from the germline V gene. V was pared by 2 bases and J by 4 bases, with 12 bases between.

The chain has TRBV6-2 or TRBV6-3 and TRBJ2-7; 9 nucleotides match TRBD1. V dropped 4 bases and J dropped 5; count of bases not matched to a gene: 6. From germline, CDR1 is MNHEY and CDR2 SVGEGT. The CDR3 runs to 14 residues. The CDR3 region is CASSSRTGVNEQYF. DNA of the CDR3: TGTGCCAGCAGTTCCCGGACAGGGGTTAACGAGCAGTACTTC.

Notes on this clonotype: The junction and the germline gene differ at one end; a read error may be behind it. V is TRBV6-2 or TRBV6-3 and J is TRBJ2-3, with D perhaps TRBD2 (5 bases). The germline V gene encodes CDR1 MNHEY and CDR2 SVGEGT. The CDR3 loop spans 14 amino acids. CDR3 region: CANSSGKDTDTQYF. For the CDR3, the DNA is TGTGCCAACAGTTCCGGGAAGGATACAGATACGCAGTATTTT.

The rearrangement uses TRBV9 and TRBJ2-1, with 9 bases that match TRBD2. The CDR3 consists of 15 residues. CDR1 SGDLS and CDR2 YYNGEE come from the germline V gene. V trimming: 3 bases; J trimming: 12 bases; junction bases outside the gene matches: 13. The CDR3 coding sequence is TGTGCCAGCAGCGGGACGACTAGCGGCCTGAGTGGGCAGTTCTTC. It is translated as CASSGTTSGLSGQFF.

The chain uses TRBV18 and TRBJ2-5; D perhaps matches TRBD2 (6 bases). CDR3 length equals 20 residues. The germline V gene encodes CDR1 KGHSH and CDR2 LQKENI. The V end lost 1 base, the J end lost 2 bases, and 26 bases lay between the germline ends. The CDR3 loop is CASSPRGSGSRDRRQETQYF. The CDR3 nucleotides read TGTGCCAGCTCACCACGTGGATCCGGGAGTCGCGACCGGCGTCAAGAGACCCAGTACTTC.

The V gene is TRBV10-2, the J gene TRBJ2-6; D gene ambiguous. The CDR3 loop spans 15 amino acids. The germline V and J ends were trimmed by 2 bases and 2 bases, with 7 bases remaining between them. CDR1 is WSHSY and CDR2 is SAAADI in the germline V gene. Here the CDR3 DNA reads TGCGCCAGCAGTGAGCATAGGGCTGGGGCCAACGTCCTGACTTTC. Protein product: CASSEHRAGANVLTF.

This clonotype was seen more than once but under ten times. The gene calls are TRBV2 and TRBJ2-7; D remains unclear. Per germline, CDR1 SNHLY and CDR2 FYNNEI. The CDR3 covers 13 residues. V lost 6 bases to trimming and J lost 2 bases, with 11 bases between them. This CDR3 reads CASRWTLTYEQYF. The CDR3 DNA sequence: TGTGCCAGCAGGTGGACCCTAACCTACGAGCAGTACTTC. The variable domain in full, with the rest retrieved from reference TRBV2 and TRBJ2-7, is EPEVTQTPSHQVTQMGQEVILRCVPISNHLYFYWYRQILGQKVEFLVSFYNNEISEKSEIFDDQFSVERPDGSNFTLKIRSTKLEDSAMYFCASRWTLTYEQYFGPGTRLTVT.

CDR3 protein: CASSRAGLTGELFF. In nucleotides, the CDR3 is TGTGCCAGCAGCCGCGCGGGGCTAACCGGGGAGCTGTTTTTT. The chain couples TRBV27 to TRBJ2-2; a weak D match, TRBD2 (6 bases). The V end was cut by 6 bases, the J end by 5 bases, with 13 bases between. There are 14 residues in the CDR3. CDR1 and CDR2 (germline): MNHEY, SMNVEV (reference sequence).

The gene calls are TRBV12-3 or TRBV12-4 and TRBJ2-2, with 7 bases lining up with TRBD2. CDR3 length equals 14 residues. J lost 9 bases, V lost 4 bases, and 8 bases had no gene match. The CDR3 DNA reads TGTGCCAGCAGTTCAAGGGACTACCCGAGGGAGCTGTTTTTT. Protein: CASSSRDYPRELFF.

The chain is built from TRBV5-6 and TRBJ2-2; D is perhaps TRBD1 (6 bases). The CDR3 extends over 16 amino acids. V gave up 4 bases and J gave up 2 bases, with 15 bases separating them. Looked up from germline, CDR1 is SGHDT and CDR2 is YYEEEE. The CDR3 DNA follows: TGTGCCAGCAGCCTGTTGGGACAAATAAACACCGGGGAGCTGTTTTTT. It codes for CASSLLGQINTGELFF.

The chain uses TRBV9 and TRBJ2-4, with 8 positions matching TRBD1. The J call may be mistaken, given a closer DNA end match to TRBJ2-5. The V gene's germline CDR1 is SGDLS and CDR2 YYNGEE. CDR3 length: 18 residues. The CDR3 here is CASSQYRGVGTERETQYF. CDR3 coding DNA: TGTGCCAGCAGTCAGTACAGGGGGGTTGGGACGGAGCGGGAGACCCAGTACTTC.

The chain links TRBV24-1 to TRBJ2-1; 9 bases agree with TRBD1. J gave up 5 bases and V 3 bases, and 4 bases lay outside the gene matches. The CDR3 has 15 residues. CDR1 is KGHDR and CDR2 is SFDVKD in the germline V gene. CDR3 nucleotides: TGTGCCACCAGTGATCCCGGACAGGGGCACAATGAGCAGTTCTTC. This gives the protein CATSDPGQGHNEQFF.

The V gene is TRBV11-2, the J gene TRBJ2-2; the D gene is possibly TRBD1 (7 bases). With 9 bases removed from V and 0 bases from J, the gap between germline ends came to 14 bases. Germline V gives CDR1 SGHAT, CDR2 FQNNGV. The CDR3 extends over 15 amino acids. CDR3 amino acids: CASRRDSANTGELFF. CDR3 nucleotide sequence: TGTGCCAGTCGGCGGGACAGTGCGAACACCGGGGAGCTGTTTTTT.

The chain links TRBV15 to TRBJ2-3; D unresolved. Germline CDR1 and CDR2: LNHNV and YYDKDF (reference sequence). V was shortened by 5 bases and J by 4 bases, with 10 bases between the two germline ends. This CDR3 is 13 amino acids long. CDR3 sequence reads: CATSPGRSDTQYF. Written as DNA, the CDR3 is TGTGCCACCAGCCCAGGTAGATCAGATACGCAGTATTTT.